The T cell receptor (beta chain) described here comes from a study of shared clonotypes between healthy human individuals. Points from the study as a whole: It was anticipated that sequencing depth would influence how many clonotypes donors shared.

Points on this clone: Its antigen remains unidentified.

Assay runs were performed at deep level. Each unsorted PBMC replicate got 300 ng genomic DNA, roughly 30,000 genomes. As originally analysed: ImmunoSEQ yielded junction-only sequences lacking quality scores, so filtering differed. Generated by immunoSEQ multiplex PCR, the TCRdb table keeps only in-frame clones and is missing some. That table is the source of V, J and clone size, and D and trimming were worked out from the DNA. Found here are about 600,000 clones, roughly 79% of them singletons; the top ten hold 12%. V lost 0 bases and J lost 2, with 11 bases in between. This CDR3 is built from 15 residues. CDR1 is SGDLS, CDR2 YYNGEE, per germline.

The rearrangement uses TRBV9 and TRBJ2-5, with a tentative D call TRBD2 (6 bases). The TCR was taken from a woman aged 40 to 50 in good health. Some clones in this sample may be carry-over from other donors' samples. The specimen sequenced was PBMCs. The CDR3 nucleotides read TGTGCCAGCAGCGTAGGGGCGGGATTTCAAGAGACCCAGTACTTC. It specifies CASSVGAGFQETQYF.